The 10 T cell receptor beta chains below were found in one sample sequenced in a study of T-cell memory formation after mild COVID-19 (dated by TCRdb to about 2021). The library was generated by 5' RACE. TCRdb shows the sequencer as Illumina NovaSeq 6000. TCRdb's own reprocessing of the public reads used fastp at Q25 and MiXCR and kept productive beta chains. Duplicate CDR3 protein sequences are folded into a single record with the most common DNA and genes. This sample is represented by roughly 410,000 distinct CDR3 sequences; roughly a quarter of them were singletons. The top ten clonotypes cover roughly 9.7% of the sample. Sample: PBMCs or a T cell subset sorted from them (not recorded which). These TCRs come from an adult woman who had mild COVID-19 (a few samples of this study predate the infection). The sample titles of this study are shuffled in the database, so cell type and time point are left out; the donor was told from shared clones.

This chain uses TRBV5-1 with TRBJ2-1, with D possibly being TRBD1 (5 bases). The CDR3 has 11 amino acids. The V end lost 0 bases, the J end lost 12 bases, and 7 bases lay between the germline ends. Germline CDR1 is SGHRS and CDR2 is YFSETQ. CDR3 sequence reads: CASSLEGAQFF. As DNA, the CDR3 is TGCGCCAGCAGCTTGGAAGGGGCGCAGTTCTTC.

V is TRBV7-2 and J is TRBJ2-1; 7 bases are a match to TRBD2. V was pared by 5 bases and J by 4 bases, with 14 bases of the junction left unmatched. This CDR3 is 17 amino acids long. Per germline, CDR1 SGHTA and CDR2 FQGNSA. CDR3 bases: TGTGCCAGCAGCCACCAACCCCGGGACTATTCATACAATGAGCAGTTCTTC. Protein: CASSHQPRDYSYNEQFF. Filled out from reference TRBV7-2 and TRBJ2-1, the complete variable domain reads GAGVSQSPSNKVTEKGKDVELRCDPISGHTALYWYRQSLGQGLEFLIYFQGNSAPDKSGLPSDRFSAERTGGSVSTLTIQRTQQEDSAVYLCASSHQPRDYSYNEQFFGPGTRLTVL.

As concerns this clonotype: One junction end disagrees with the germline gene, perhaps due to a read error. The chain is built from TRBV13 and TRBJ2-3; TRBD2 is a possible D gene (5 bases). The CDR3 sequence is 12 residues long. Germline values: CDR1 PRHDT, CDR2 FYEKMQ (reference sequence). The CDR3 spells CASSSRAGEPIF. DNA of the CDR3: TGTGCCAGCAGCAGCCGGGCTGGGGAGCCGATTTTT.

In nucleotides, the CDR3 is TGTGCCAGCACCTGGGGCGGGGGGCGCGGCACTGAAGCTTTCTTT. Protein sequence: CASTWGGGRGTEAFF. The rearrangement joins TRBV5-5 to TRBJ1-1; a weak D match, TRBD1 (6 bases). V dropped 6 bases and J dropped 4 bases, with 19 bases sitting between them. The CDR3 consists of 15 residues. Germline loops: CDR1 SGHKS, CDR2 YYEKEE (reference sequence).

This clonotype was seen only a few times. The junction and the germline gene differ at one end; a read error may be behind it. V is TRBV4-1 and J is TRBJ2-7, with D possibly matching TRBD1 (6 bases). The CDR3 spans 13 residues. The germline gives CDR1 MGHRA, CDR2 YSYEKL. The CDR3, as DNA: TGTGCCAGCAGTCAGGGGCTCTCCTACGAGCAGTACTTC. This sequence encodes CASSQGLSYEQYF.

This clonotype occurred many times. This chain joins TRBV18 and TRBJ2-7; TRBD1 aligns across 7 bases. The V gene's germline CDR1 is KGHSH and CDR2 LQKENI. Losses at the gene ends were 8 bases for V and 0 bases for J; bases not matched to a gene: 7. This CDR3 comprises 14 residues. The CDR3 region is CASSPRDSSYEQYF. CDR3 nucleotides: TGTGCCAGCAGCCCACGGGACAGCTCCTACGAGCAGTACTTC.

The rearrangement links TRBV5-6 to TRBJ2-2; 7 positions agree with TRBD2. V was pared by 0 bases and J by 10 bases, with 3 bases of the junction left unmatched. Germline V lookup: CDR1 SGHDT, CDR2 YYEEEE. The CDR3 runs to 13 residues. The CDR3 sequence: CASSLERGPELFF. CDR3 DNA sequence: TGTGCCAGCAGCTTGGAGCGGGGACCGGAGCTGTTTTTT.

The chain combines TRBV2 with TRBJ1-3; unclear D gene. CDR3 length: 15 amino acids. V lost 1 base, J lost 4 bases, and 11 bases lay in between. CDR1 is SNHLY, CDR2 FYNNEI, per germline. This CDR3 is CASSEEWTAGNTIYF. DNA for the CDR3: TGTGCCAGCAGTGAAGAATGGACTGCAGGAAACACCATATATTTT. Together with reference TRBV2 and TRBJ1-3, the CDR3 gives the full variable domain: EPEVTQTPSHQVTQMGQEVILRCVPISNHLYFYWYRQILGQKVEFLVSFYNNEISEKSEIFDDQFSVERPDGSNFTLKIRSTKLEDSAMYFCASSEEWTAGNTIYFGEGSWLTVV.

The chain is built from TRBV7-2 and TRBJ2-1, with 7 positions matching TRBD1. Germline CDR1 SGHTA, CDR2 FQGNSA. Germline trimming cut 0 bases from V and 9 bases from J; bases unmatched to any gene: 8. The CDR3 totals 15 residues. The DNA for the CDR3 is TGTGCCAGCAGCTTAGCGGGCATCGCAGGGGGTGAGCAGTTCTTC. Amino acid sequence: CASSLAGIAGGEQFF.

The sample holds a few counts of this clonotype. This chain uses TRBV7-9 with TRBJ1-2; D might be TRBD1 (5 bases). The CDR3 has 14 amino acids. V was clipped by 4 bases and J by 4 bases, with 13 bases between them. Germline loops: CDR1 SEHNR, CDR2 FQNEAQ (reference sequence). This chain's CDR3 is CASSYTGAAYGYTF. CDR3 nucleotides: TGTGCCAGCAGCTATACTGGGGCGGCCTATGGCTACACCTTC.